These T cell receptor beta chains were read from a single sample in a study of neurological immune-mediated disorders. TCRdb passed the 5' RACE reads through MiXCR, listing each CDR3 protein once. This sample carries about 53,000 distinct CDR3 sequences, 6.5% to 8.5% of them seen once, and the ten largest clones take 1.9%. Specimen: PBMCs. The receptors shown here come from a middle-aged woman in good health. The CDR3 runs from the conserved cysteine through the conserved F or W. The order of the fields is V gene, clone size, D gene, J gene, CDR3 protein, CDR3 DNA. The D gene is left open where the match is weak. Not all rows give a size; the values are once, few, many and, for expanded clones, a class.

>TRBV7-2|-|-|TRBJ2-4
CASSLNQGLPGNIQYF
TGTGCCAGCAGCCTCAATCAGGGGCTTCCGGGAAACATTCAGTACTTC
>TRBV10-3|many|TRBD1|TRBJ2-7
CAISGPSTGGLNYEQYF
TGTGCCATCAGTGGCCCGTCGACAGGGGGCCTAAACTACGAGCAGTACTTC
>TRBV21-1|many|-|TRBJ2-3
CASSKAWRESDTQYF
TGTGCCAGCAGCAAAGCCTGGAGGGAGAGTGATACGCAGTATTTT
>TRBV18|many|-|TRBJ1-2
CASSPGDHRGYTF
TGTGCCAGCTCACCAGGGGACCACCGCGGCTACACCTTC
>TRBV18|few|-|TRBJ1-6
CASSPVLGMDGYNSPLHF
TGTGCCAGCTCACCGGTCCTCGGGATGGACGGATATAATTCACCCCTCCACTTT
>TRBV18|many|-|TRBJ1-3
CASSPVKGGSGNTIYF
TGTGCCAGCTCACCGGTGAAAGGAGGCTCTGGAAACACCATATATTTT
>TRBV5-6|few|TRBD2|TRBJ2-1
CASSASGGTYNEQFF
TGTGCCAGCAGCGCTAGCGGGGGGACCTACAATGAGCAGTTCTTC
>TRBV4-2|many|-|TRBJ2-5
CASSPPTGKETQYF
TGTGCCAGCAGCCCGCCGACTGGGAAGGAGACCCAGTACTTC
>TRBV5-1|-|-|TRBJ1-6
CASSMDDNSPLHF
TGCGCCAGTTCAATGGACGATAATTCACCCCTCCACTTT
>TRBV27|many|-|TRBJ2-2
CASSPTGSANTGELFF
TGTGCCAGCAGTCCAACAGGGTCGGCGAACACCGGGGAGCTGTTTTTT
>TRBV4-3|many|TRBD1|TRBJ2-7
CASSQDRPGGYEQYF
TGCGCCAGCAGCCAAGATCGCCCAGGGGGCTACGAGCAGTACTTC
>TRBV7-7|few|-|TRBJ2-2
CASSLQPGGRGTTGELFF
TGTGCTAGCAGCTTACAACCTGGGGGCAGGGGTACCACCGGGGAGCTGTTTTTT
>TRBV2|-|TRBD1|TRBJ2-1
CASSQQGVGNEQFF
TGTGCCAGCAGCCAACAGGGGGTAGGCAATGAGCAGTTCTTC
>TRBV6-1|many|-|TRBJ2-1
CASSGNLGLGNDF
TGTGCCAGCAGTGGGAACCTGGGACTGGGGAACGACTTC
>TRBV6-5|many|-|TRBJ1-1
CASQGRYTEAFF
TGTGCCAGCCAGGGTCGGTACACTGAAGCTTTCTTT
>TRBV7-2|many|-|TRBJ2-7
CASSLVLGGYEQYF
TGTGCCAGCAGCTTAGTTCTCGGGGGCTACGAGCAGTACTTC
>TRBV5-1|many|-|TRBJ2-2
CASSLVPDFHTGELFF
TGCGCCAGCAGCTTGGTTCCGGACTTTCACACCGGGGAGCTGTTTTTT
>TRBV5-1|many|TRBD1|TRBJ2-7
CASSRTGDSYEQYF
TGCGCCAGCAGCCGGACAGGGGATTCCTACGAGCAGTACTTC
>TRBV7-2|many|TRBD2|TRBJ2-2
CASSGNSGRTGELFF
TGTGCCAGCAGCGGAAATAGCGGGAGAACCGGGGAGCTGTTTTTT
>TRBV6-5|many|-|TRBJ2-7
CASHDRSYEQYF
TGTGCCAGTCACGACAGATCCTACGAGCAGTACTTC
>TRBV20-1|-|-|TRBJ2-5
CSARGSETQYF
TGCAGTGCTAGAGGGAGTGAGACCCAGTACTTC
>TRBV24-1|many|TRBD2|TRBJ2-1
CATSDPSGGTYNEQFF
TGTGCCACCAGTGACCCTAGCGGGGGTACCTACAATGAGCAGTTCTTC
>TRBV7-2|many|-|TRBJ2-4
CASSFFFLGPKNIQYF
TGTGCCAGCAGCTTTTTTTTCCTGGGCCCGAAAAACATTCAGTACTTC
>TRBV7-9|-|-|TRBJ2-7
CASSPLFVTYEQYF
TGTGCCAGCAGCCCACTCTTTGTGACCTACGAGCAGTACTTC
>TRBV5-1|-|-|TRBJ2-7
CASSFNYRGEQYF
TGCGCCAGCAGCTTCAACTACCGGGGCGAGCAGTACTTC
>TRBV7-9|many|-|TRBJ2-1
CASSPSIGRTNYNEQFF
TGTGCCAGCAGCCCATCGATCGGACGTACAAATTACAATGAGCAGTTCTTC
>TRBV29-1|many|-|TRBJ2-1
CSAQGGTANEQFF
TGCAGCGCCCAAGGGGGAACGGCAAATGAGCAGTTCTTC
>TRBV29-1|many|-|TRBJ1-2
CSVERPRRYGYTF
TGCAGCGTAGAGCGACCCCGCCGGTATGGCTACACCTTC
>TRBV4-2|many|-|TRBJ2-2
CASSLGSGQNTGELFF
TGTGCCAGCAGCCTCGGGTCGGGACAGAACACCGGGGAGCTGTTTTTT
>TRBV15|many|-|TRBJ1-1
CATARRMNTEAFF
TGTGCCACCGCTAGACGGATGAACACTGAAGCTTTCTTT
>TRBV7-2|many|-|TRBJ1-2
CASSILFGPGNGYTF
TGTGCCAGCAGTATCCTGTTTGGGCCAGGGAATGGCTACACCTTC
>TRBV29-1|many|-|TRBJ1-2
CSVYRNYGYTF
TGCAGCGTTTACAGGAACTATGGCTACACCTTC
>TRBV5-1|-|-|TRBJ2-6
CASSSLASSGANVLTF
TGCGCCAGCTCCTCACTTGCAAGCTCTGGGGCCAACGTCCTGACTTTC
>TRBV7-3|many|-|TRBJ2-1
CASSSRREGEQFF
TGTGCCAGCTCCTCAAGGCGGGAAGGCGAGCAGTTCTTC
>TRBV4-3|many|-|TRBJ2-3
CASSLGGRGGPKDTQYF
TGCGCCAGCAGCCTAGGGGGCCGGGGGGGGCCGAAAGATACGCAGTATTTT
>TRBV6-2/TRBV6-3|many|TRBD1|TRBJ2-7
CASSTRQGAYEQYF
TGTGCCAGCAGTACGAGACAGGGGGCCTACGAGCAGTACTTC
>TRBV10-3|many|-|TRBJ2-3
CAISDLVKDTQYF
TGTGCCATCAGTGACCTAGTTAAGGATACGCAGTATTTT
>TRBV7-2|many|-|TRBJ2-5
CASSLGLVGETQYF
TGTGCCAGCAGCTTAGGGCTAGTGGGGGAGACCCAGTACTTC
>TRBV5-1|many|-|TRBJ2-7
CASSADSEQYF
TGCGCCAGCAGCGCCGACTCAGAGCAGTACTTC
>TRBV5-1|many|TRBD2|TRBJ2-3
CASSLREAHDTQYF
TGCGCCAGCAGCTTGCGGGAGGCCCACGATACGCAGTATTTT
>TRBV10-3|many|TRBD2|TRBJ2-1
CATEPPSGRGNEQFF
TGTGCCACCGAACCACCTAGCGGGAGGGGCAATGAGCAGTTCTTC
>TRBV5-1|-|TRBD1|TRBJ1-5
CASSLRTGMGEPAF
TGCGCCAGCAGCCTTCGGACAGGGATGGGGGAGCCAGCATTT
>TRBV20-1|many|TRBD2|TRBJ2-1
CSARQAGGPNEQFF
TGCAGTGCTAGGCAGGCGGGGGGGCCGAATGAGCAGTTCTTC
>TRBV7-2|many|TRBD1|TRBJ2-7
CASSHSGTVAEQYF
TGTGCCAGCAGCCACTCCGGGACAGTGGCCGAGCAGTACTTC
>TRBV20-1|many|-|TRBJ1-4
CSAQGPLATNEKLFF
TGCAGTGCTCAGGGGCCGCTCGCAACTAATGAAAAACTGTTTTTT
>TRBV24-1|many|-|TRBJ2-7
CATSTQGYEQYF
TGTGCCACCAGTACTCAGGGCTACGAGCAGTACTTC
>TRBV5-1|many|-|TRBJ1-1
CASSFIQGPNTEAFF
TGCGCCAGCAGCTTTATCCAGGGACCGAACACTGAAGCTTTCTTT
>TRBV7-2|few|TRBD2|TRBJ2-3
CASRLGASGSTDTQYF
TGTGCCAGCAGGTTAGGGGCTAGCGGGAGTACAGATACGCAGTATTTT
>TRBV20-1|many|-|TRBJ2-3
CSALPTGTTQYF
TGCAGTGCTCTCCCTACCGGGACAACGCAGTATTTT
>TRBV6-2/TRBV6-3|many|TRBD2|TRBJ2-7
CASILRAGGPYEQYF
TGTGCCAGCATCCTCAGGGCGGGGGGGCCCTACGAGCAGTACTTC
>TRBV3-1|many|TRBD2|TRBJ2-1
CASSQGTSSDEQFF
TGTGCCAGCAGCCAAGGGACTAGCTCTGATGAGCAGTTCTTC
>TRBV6-4|many|-|TRBJ2-2
CASSSDGGELFF
TGTGCCAGCAGCTCGGACGGAGGGGAGCTGTTTTTT